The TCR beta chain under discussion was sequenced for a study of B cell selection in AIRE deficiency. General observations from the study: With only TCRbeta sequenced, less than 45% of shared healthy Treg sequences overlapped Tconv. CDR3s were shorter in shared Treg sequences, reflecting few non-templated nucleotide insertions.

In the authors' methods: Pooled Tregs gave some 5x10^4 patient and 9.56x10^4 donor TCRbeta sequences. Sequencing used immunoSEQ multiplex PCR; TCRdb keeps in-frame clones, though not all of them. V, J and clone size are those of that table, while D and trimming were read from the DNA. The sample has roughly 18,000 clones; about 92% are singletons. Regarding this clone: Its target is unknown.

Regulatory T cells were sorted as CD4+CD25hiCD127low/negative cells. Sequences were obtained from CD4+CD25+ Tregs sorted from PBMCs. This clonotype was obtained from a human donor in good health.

In DNA form, the CDR3 reads TGTGCCAGCAGCCCCAATGCGGGAGGGCTTATCGGGGAGCTGTTTTTT. This sequence encodes CASSPNAGGLIGELFF. The rearrangement uses TRBV7-3 and TRBJ2-2; 9 nucleotides align to TRBD2. Trimming removed 5 bases from V and 7 bases from J; junction bases left unmatched: 11. The germline V gene encodes CDR1 SGHTA and CDR2 FQGTGA. This CDR3 comprises 16 residues.